This T cell receptor (beta chain) was sequenced for a study of T-cell memory formation after mild COVID-19. Points from the study as a whole: Pre-infection memory held some responding clones, suggesting pre-existing cross-reactive T cells responded. Day 15 to 85 contracting clones showed balanced CD4/CD8; day 15 to 37 expanders favored CD4+.

cDNA libraries for TCR alpha and TCR beta, carrying sample barcodes and UMIs, came from 5'RACE with constant-segment primers. TCRdb redid the calling of the 5' RACE reads with MiXCR, one entry per CDR3 protein. The sample includes 200,000 or so distinct CDR3 sequences, approximately 16% of them seen just once. Comment on this clonotype: Its antigen is unidentified.

The CDR3 spans 17 residues. V dropped 0 bases and J dropped 2 bases, with 16 bases sitting between them. Germline V gene lookup returns CDR1 SGHRS and CDR2 YFSETQ. The chain is built from TRBV5-1 and TRBJ2-3; D might be TRBD1 (6 bases). This TCR derives from an adult woman who had mild COVID-19 (a few samples of this study predate the infection). Cell type and time point are not known. The sequencing input was PBMCs or a T cell subset sorted from them (not recorded which). CDR3 amino acids: CASSLAKTGSVTDTQYF. The CDR3 bases are TGCGCCAGCAGCTTGGCCAAAACAGGGAGCGTCACAGATACGCAGTATTTT.